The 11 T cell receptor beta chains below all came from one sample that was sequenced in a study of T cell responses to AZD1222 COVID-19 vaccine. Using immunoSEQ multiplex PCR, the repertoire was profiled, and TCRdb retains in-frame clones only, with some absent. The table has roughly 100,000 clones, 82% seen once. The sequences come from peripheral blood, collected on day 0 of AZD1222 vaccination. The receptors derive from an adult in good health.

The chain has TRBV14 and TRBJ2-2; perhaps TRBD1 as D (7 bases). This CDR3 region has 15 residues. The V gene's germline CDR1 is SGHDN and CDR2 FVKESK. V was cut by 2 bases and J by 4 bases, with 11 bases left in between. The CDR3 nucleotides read TGTGCCAGCAGCCAACAGGGGGGCCGCACCGGGGAGCTGTTTTTT. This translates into CASSQQGGRTGELFF.

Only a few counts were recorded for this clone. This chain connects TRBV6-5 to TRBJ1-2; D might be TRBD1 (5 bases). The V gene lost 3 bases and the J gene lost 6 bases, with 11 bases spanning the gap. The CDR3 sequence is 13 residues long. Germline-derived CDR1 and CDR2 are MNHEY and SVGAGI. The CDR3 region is CASSYGGMNGYTF. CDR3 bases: TGTGCCAGCAGTTATGGGGGGATGAATGGCTACACCTTC.

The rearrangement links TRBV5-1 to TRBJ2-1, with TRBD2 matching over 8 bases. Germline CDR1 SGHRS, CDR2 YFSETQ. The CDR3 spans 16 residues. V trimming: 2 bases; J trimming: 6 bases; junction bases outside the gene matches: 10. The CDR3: CASSFAATSVSNEQFF. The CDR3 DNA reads TGCGCCAGCAGCTTTGCAGCGACTAGCGTGTCCAATGAGCAGTTCTTC.

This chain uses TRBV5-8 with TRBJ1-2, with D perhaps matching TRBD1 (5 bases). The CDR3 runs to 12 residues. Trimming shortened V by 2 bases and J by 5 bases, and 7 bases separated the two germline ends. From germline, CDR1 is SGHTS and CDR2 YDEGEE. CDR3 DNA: TGTGCCAGCAGCTTTGGACAATATGGCTACACCTTC. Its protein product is CASSFGQYGYTF.

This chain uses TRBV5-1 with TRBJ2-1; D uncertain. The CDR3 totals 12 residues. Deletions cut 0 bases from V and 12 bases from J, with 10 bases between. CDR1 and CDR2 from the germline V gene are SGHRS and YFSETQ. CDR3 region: CASSLGSLLQFF. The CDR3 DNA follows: TGCGCCAGCAGCTTGGGCTCGTTGCTGCAGTTCTTC.

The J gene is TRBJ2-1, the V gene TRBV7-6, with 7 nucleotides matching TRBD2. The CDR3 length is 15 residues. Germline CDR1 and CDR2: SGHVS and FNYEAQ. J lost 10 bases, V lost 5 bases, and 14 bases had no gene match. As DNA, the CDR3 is TGTGCCAGCAGCCTGGGTCTAGCGGATGCTAGGGAGCAGTTCTTC. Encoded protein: CASSLGLADAREQFF.

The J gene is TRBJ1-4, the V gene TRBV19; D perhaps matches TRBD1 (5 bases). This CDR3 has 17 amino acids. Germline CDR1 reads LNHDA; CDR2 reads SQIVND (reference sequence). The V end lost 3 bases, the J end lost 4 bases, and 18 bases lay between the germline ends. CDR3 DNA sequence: TGTGCCAGTAGTATGGGGCCCCGGGGACCGATTAATGAAAAACTGTTTTTT. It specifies CASSMGPRGPINEKLFF.

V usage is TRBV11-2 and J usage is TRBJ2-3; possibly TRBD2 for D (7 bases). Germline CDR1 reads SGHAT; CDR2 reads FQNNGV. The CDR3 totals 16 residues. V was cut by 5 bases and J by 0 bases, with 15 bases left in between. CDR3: CASSPGGGYSTDTQYF. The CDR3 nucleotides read TGTGCCAGCAGCCCTGGGGGGGGCTATAGCACAGATACGCAGTATTTT.

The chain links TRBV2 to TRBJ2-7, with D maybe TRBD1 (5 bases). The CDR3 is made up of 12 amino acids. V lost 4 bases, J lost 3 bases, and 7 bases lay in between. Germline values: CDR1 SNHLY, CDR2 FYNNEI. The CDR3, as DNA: TGTGCCAGCAGTGGACAGAGCTACGAGCAGTACTTC. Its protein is CASSGQSYEQYF.

As DNA, the CDR3 is TGTGCCATCAGTGAGGGGGGGCGGAACACTGAAGCTTTCTTT. It specifies CAISEGGRNTEAFF. The V and J genes are TRBV10-3 and TRBJ1-1, with a weak D call TRBD1 (6 bases). V shed 2 bases and J shed 1 base, with 8 bases lying between them. This CDR3 spans 14 amino acids. Germline V gene lookup returns CDR1 ENHRY and CDR2 SYGVKD.

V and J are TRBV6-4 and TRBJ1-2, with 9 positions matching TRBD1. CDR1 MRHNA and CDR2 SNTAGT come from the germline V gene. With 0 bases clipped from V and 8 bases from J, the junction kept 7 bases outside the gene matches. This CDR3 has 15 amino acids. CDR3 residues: CASSDSGTGRSGYTF. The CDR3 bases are TGTGCCAGCAGTGACTCTGGGACAGGGCGTTCAGGCTACACCTTC.